A single sample is the source of the 13 T cell receptor beta chains below, sequenced in a study of shared clonotypes between healthy human individuals. The data were produced by immunoSEQ multiplex PCR, yet TCRdb's version contains in-frame clones alone and is incomplete. The table has millions of clones, 90% to 95% seen once. What was sequenced was naive CD4+ T cells sorted from blood. Subset indicated: CD45RA+ positively selected. The source is a man between 18 and 29 years old in good health.

The J gene is TRBJ2-1, the V gene TRBV10-3; D call uncertain. V was shortened by 2 bases and J by 8 bases, with 13 bases between the two germline ends. The CDR3 is 14 amino acids. Germline V gene sequence: CDR1 ENHRY, CDR2 SYGVKD. CDR3 in amino acids: CAISENLLVDEQFF. The CDR3 DNA sequence: TGTGCCATCAGTGAGAACTTGCTTGTGGATGAGCAGTTCTTC.

This chain uses TRBV6-1 with TRBJ2-7, with 12 bases that match TRBD2. Per the germline V gene, CDR1 is MNHNS and CDR2 is SASEGT. The CDR3 totals 15 residues. The V and J ends lost 7 bases and 3 bases, in that order; junction bases with no gene match: 7. The CDR3 loop reads CASKSTSGGFYEQYF. CDR3 nucleotide sequence: TGTGCCAGCAAATCGACTAGCGGGGGATTCTACGAGCAGTACTTC.

As for this clone: Distinct nucleotide sequences in the sample also encode this CDR3. V and J are TRBV20-1 and TRBJ1-2; tentatively, D is TRBD1 (6 bases). The CDR3 has 11 residues. The V and J ends lost 4 bases and 4 bases respectively, with 7 bases between them. Germline CDR1 DFQATT, CDR2 SNEGSKA (reference sequence). CDR3: CSATGVYGYTF. In DNA form, the CDR3 reads TGCAGTGCTACAGGGGTCTATGGCTACACCTTC.

Only one count was recorded for this clone. The chain links TRBV7-9 to TRBJ1-3, with 8 nucleotides matching TRBD1. The CDR3 runs to 18 residues. Germline V gives CDR1 SEHNR, CDR2 FQNEAQ (reference sequence). V was pared by 4 bases and J by 2 bases, with 13 bases of the junction left unmatched. CDR3 loop: CASSSPEDRVGPGNTIYF. CDR3 DNA sequence: TGTGCCAGCAGCTCCCCGGAGGACAGGGTAGGGCCTGGAAACACCATATATTTT. The entire variable domain, with the rest obtained from reference TRBV7-9 and TRBJ1-3, is as follows: DTGVSQNPRHKITKRGQNVTFRCDPISEHNRLYWYRQTLGQGPEFLTYFQNEAQLEKSRLLSDRFSAERPKGSFSTLEIQRTEQGDSAMYLCASSSPEDRVGPGNTIYFGEGSWLTVV.

This chain connects TRBV5-1 to TRBJ1-4; D gene ambiguous. With 0 bases removed from V and 0 bases from J, the gap between germline ends came to 9 bases. Germline CDR1 and CDR2: SGHRS and YFSETQ. The CDR3 totals 16 residues. The CDR3 loop is CASSLGLSATNEKLFF. The CDR3 DNA follows: TGCGCCAGCAGCTTGGGCCTCTCGGCAACTAATGAAAAACTGTTTTTT.

The chain uses TRBV5-4 and TRBJ2-7; possible D gene TRBD1, 6 bases. Germline CDR1 is SGHNT and CDR2 is YYREEE (reference sequence). CDR3 length equals 13 residues. V was clipped by 7 bases and J by 0 bases, with 11 bases between them. The CDR3 region is CASRKTGSYEQYF. Written as DNA, the CDR3 is TGTGCCAGCCGAAAGACAGGCTCCTACGAGCAGTACTTC.

CDR3 DNA: TGCGCCAGCAGTCATACTACAACCCTAGCGGGGGGGGGAGATACGCAGTATTTT. Translating it yields CASSHTTTLAGGGDTQYF. V usage is TRBV4-1 and J usage is TRBJ2-3, with 12 bases that match TRBD2. The length of the CDR3 is 18 residues. The V gene end was trimmed by 6 bases and the J gene end by 5 bases; junction bases not matched to a gene: 15. Germline V lookup: CDR1 MGHRA, CDR2 YSYEKL.

V gene TRBV12-2 combines with J gene TRBJ2-7; the table assigns TRBD2, which was not confirmed against the DNA. TRBV12-2 is a recognized pseudogene. The CDR3 length is 14 residues. CDR3 DNA: TGTGCAAGTCGCCCTCCGGGACTAGCCTACGAGCAGTACTTC. This encodes CASRPPGLAYEQYF.

This clone appeared a single time. This rearrangement joins TRBV19 to TRBJ2-7, with TRBD1 matching over 7 bases. Germline CDR1 reads LNHDA; CDR2 reads SQIVND (reference sequence). Trimming removed 5 bases from V and 4 bases from J; junction bases left unmatched: 11. CDR3 length: 15 residues. As DNA, the CDR3 is TGTGCCAGTAGTCCTACACCGGGACAGATATACGAGCAGTACTTC. Amino acids: CASSPTPGQIYEQYF.

This clone was recorded only once. The rearrangement links TRBV30 to TRBJ2-3; no definite D call. Trimming removed 1 base at V and 6 bases at J, with 11 bases between. CDR1 is GTSNPN and CDR2 is SVGIG in the germline V gene (reference sequence). This CDR3 is built from 13 residues. CDR3 loop: CAWSESFSDTQYF. DNA of the CDR3: TGTGCCTGGAGTGAATCTTTTTCCGATACGCAGTATTTT. The full variable domain, its missing parts supplied by reference TRBV30 and TRBJ2-3, is SQTIHQWPATLVQPVGSPLSLECTVEGTSNPNLYWYRQAAGRGLQLLFYSVGIGQISSEVPQNLSASRPQDRQFILSSKKLLLSDSGFYLCAWSESFSDTQYFGPGTRLTVL.

The chain is built from TRBV28 and TRBJ1-5; D is unclear. The CDR3 runs 15 residues. Trimming cost V 2 bases and J 4 bases, with 12 bases left between them. CDR1 is MDHEN, CDR2 SYDVKM, per germline. In nucleotides, the CDR3 is TGTGCCAGCAGTTTAGACGGCCGGCTGAATCAGCCCCAGCATTTT. Its protein is CASSLDGRLNQPQHF.

V usage is TRBV10-2 and J usage is TRBJ2-7; 10 bases agree with TRBD1. Germline assignment: CDR1 WSHSY and CDR2 SAAADI. The ends lost 8 bases at V and 3 bases at J; junction bases unmatched: 7. The CDR3 totals 14 residues. The DNA of the CDR3 is TGCGCCAGCCTAAGGGACAGGGGAGGCTACGAGCAGTACTTC. This encodes CASLRDRGGYEQYF.

This clone was observed a single time. This chain uses TRBV13 with TRBJ2-7, with 8 bases aligning to TRBD1. Trimming took 4 bases from V and 5 from J; bases not matched to a gene: 4. The germline V gene encodes CDR1 PRHDT and CDR2 FYEKMQ (reference sequence). The CDR3 runs 13 residues. The DNA for the CDR3 is TGTGCCAGCAGCTCGACAGGGGAGGACGAGCAGTACTTC. Residues: CASSSTGEDEQYF. The full variable domain, its missing parts supplied by reference TRBV13 and TRBJ2-7, is AAGVIQSPRHLIKEKRETATLKCYPIPRHDTVYWYQQGPGQDPQFLISFYEKMQSDKGSIPDRFSAQQFSDYHSELNMSSLELGDSALYFCASSSTGEDEQYFGPGTRLTVT.